The clone carrying this T cell receptor (beta chain) was recorded a few times. Antigen: not known. Measured with immunoSEQ multiplex PCR; TCRdb has only the in-frame clones, and not every one. The sample includes 100,000 to 150,000 clones, 80% to 90% of them seen just once. Trimming pared 8 bases from V and 4 bases from J, leaving 9 bases between. Germline V lookup: CDR1 LNHDA, CDR2 SQIVND (reference sequence). The CDR3 loop spans 12 amino acids. The entry originates in a study of T cell responses to AZD1222 COVID-19 vaccine. Study background: Analysis merged second doses at about 4 or about 12 weeks. Study results and caveats: Per reports, nearly half of all spike-specific TCRs target regions that are unmutated in variants. Donors in the cohort were predominantly white British and more often female, and clonal diversity was possibly underestimated.

This chain links TRBV19 with TRBJ1-5, with D tentatively TRBD1 (6 bases). The input for sequencing was peripheral blood, taken on day 0 of AZD1222 vaccination. This receptor was obtained from an adult in good health. The CDR3 reads CASGQNNQPQHF. The CDR3 bases are TGTGCCAGTGGACAGAATAATCAGCCCCAGCATTTT.